A selection of T cell receptor beta chains follows, all from one sample in a study of blood T cell repertoires in COVID-19. Sequencing used immunoSEQ multiplex PCR; TCRdb keeps in-frame clones, though not all of them. The repertoire holds roughly 290,000 clones, with around nine tenths as singletons. Sequenced sample: PBMCs or T cells enriched from blood (not recorded which). The source is a woman aged 35 to 49 who had recovered from COVID-19. Each CDR3 is given with its conserved first and last residue. The order of the fields is V gene, clone size, J gene, D gene, CDR3 length, CDR3 protein, CDR3 DNA. A D gene is named only where the DNA matches it firmly. For some rows the clone size is stated as once, few or many, or as a class when expanded; others skip it.

V gene: TRBV7-2
clone size: few
J gene: TRBJ2-1
D gene: TRBD2
CDR3 length: 14
CDR3 protein: CASSLVLAGEEQFF
CDR3 DNA: TGTGCCAGCAGCTTAGTACTAGCGGGAGAGGAGCAGTTCTTC

V gene: TRBV6-2/TRBV6-3
clone size: .
J gene: TRBJ1-2
D gene: TRBD1
CDR3 length: 16
CDR3 protein: CASSSLGQGLGYGYTF
CDR3 DNA: TGTGCCAGCAGTTCTCTCGGACAGGGCCTAGGCTATGGCTACACCTTC

V gene: TRBV19
clone size: .
J gene: TRBJ2-1
D gene: TRBD2
CDR3 length: 15
CDR3 protein: CASRERTSGGNEQFF
CDR3 DNA: TGTGCCAGTAGGGAGAGGACTAGCGGGGGGAATGAGCAGTTCTTC

V gene: TRBV19
clone size: once
J gene: TRBJ1-1
D gene: .
CDR3 length: 15
CDR3 protein: CASTRTRDPNTEAFF
CDR3 DNA: TGTGCCAGTACCCGTACCAGGGATCCTAACACTGAAGCTTTCTTT

V gene: TRBV5-1
clone size: .
J gene: TRBJ2-7
D gene: TRBD1
CDR3 length: 15
CDR3 protein: CASSSPGQGEYEQYF
CDR3 DNA: TGCGCCAGCAGCTCTCCTGGGCAGGGGGAATATGAGCAGTACTTC

V gene: TRBV10-3
clone size: .
J gene: TRBJ2-7
D gene: TRBD1
CDR3 length: 15
CDR3 protein: CAISLIQGAKYEQYF
CDR3 DNA: TGTGCCATCAGTTTAATACAGGGGGCTAAATACGAGCAGTACTTC

V gene: TRBV29-1
clone size: .
J gene: TRBJ1-5
D gene: TRBD1
CDR3 length: 13
CDR3 protein: CSVGTGYGQPQHF
CDR3 DNA: TGCAGCGTGGGGACAGGGTACGGTCAACCCCAGCATTTT

V gene: TRBV6-1
clone size: .
J gene: TRBJ2-7
D gene: .
CDR3 length: 14
CDR3 protein: CASTPGSLTYEQYF
CDR3 DNA: TGTGCCAGCACCCCGGGGTCCCTAACCTACGAGCAGTACTTC

V gene: TRBV11-2
clone size: .
J gene: TRBJ2-1
D gene: .
CDR3 length: 15
CDR3 protein: CASSFATESYNEQFF
CDR3 DNA: TGTGCCAGCAGCTTTGCGACAGAATCCTACAATGAGCAGTTCTTC

V gene: TRBV9
clone size: .
J gene: TRBJ1-3
D gene: .
CDR3 length: 16
CDR3 protein: CASSVGQSYSGNTIYF
CDR3 DNA: TGTGCCAGCAGCGTGGGCCAGTCTTACTCTGGAAACACCATATATTTT

V gene: TRBV30
clone size: .
J gene: TRBJ2-5
D gene: .
CDR3 length: 14
CDR3 protein: CAWSKDRVRETQYF
CDR3 DNA: TGTGCCTGGAGTAAAGACCGGGTCAGAGAGACCCAGTACTTC

V gene: TRBV19
clone size: .
J gene: TRBJ1-1
D gene: .
CDR3 length: 15
CDR3 protein: CASSTETAMNTEAFF
CDR3 DNA: TGTGCCAGTAGTACCGAGACAGCCATGAACACTGAAGCTTTCTTT

V gene: TRBV7-9
clone size: .
J gene: TRBJ2-5
D gene: .
CDR3 length: 14
CDR3 protein: CASSLAWAQETQYF
CDR3 DNA: TGTGCCAGCAGCTTAGCATGGGCGCAGGAGACCCAGTACTTC

V gene: TRBV11-3
clone size: .
J gene: TRBJ1-1
D gene: .
CDR3 length: 13
CDR3 protein: CASSSWGDTEAFF
CDR3 DNA: TGTGCCAGCAGCTCCTGGGGGGACACTGAAGCTTTCTTT

V gene: TRBV5-5
clone size: once
J gene: TRBJ1-1
D gene: .
CDR3 length: 16
CDR3 protein: CASSEVQGPWNTEAFF
CDR3 DNA: TGTGCCAGCAGCGAAGTACAGGGTCCATGGAACACTGAAGCTTTCTTT

V gene: TRBV9
clone size: .
J gene: TRBJ1-2
D gene: TRBD1
CDR3 length: 15
CDR3 protein: CASSATGQGPGGYTF
CDR3 DNA: TGTGCCAGCAGCGCAACGGGACAGGGCCCTGGTGGCTACACCTTC

V gene: TRBV27
clone size: .
J gene: TRBJ1-6
D gene: TRBD1
CDR3 length: 14
CDR3 protein: CASSGQAYNSPLHF
CDR3 DNA: TGTGCCAGCAGCGGACAGGCGTATAATTCACCCCTCCACTTT

V gene: TRBV15
clone size: once
J gene: TRBJ1-3
D gene: TRBD1
CDR3 length: 15
CDR3 protein: CATSRGQGSGNTIYF
CDR3 DNA: TGTGCCACCAGCAGGGGACAGGGATCTGGAAACACCATATATTTT

V gene: TRBV7-6
clone size: few
J gene: TRBJ1-1
D gene: .
CDR3 length: 15
CDR3 protein: CASSLEGVVNTEAFF
CDR3 DNA: TGTGCCAGCAGCTTAGAAGGAGTGGTGAACACTGAAGCTTTCTTT

V gene: TRBV7-9
clone size: .
J gene: TRBJ2-1
D gene: TRBD2
CDR3 length: 15
CDR3 protein: CASSLAGRGYNEQFF
CDR3 DNA: TGTGCCAGCAGCTTAGCAGGGAGGGGATACAATGAGCAGTTCTTC

V gene: TRBV25-1
clone size: few
J gene: TRBJ1-3
D gene: .
CDR3 length: 13
CDR3 protein: CASSRERGNTIYF
CDR3 DNA: TGTGCCAGCAGCAGGGAAAGGGGAAACACCATATATTTT

V gene: TRBV15
clone size: .
J gene: TRBJ1-3
D gene: .
CDR3 length: 13
CDR3 protein: CATSGTLGNTIYF
CDR3 DNA: TGTGCCACCAGCGGTACTTTGGGAAACACCATATATTTT

V gene: TRBV21-1
clone size: .
J gene: TRBJ2-4
D gene: .
CDR3 length: 18
CDR3 protein: CASSKRVVGGIAKNIQYF
CDR3 DNA: TGTGCCAGCAGCAAAAGGGTAGTCGGGGGAATAGCCAAAAACATTCAGTACTTC

V gene: TRBV19
clone size: .
J gene: TRBJ1-2
D gene: TRBD1
CDR3 length: 16
CDR3 protein: CASSAGTGRGDYGYTF
CDR3 DNA: TGTGCCAGTAGTGCAGGGACAGGCCGTGGTGACTATGGCTACACCTTC

V gene: TRBV10-1
clone size: .
J gene: TRBJ1-1
D gene: .
CDR3 length: 12
CDR3 protein: CASSAGNTEAFF
CDR3 DNA: TGCGCCAGCAGTGCGGGGAACACTGAAGCTTTCTTT

V gene: TRBV7-6
clone size: .
J gene: TRBJ2-2
D gene: .
CDR3 length: 14
CDR3 protein: CASSPTRYTGELFF
CDR3 DNA: TGTGCCAGTAGTCCAACCAGGTACACCGGGGAGCTGTTTTTT

V gene: TRBV12-3/TRBV12-4
clone size: .
J gene: TRBJ1-1
D gene: .
CDR3 length: 13
CDR3 protein: CASSLGQSFEAFF
CDR3 DNA: TGTGCCAGCAGTTTAGGACAGAGCTTTGAAGCTTTCTTT

V gene: TRBV6-6
clone size: .
J gene: TRBJ2-6
D gene: .
CDR3 length: 16
CDR3 protein: CASSPPGVSGANVLTF
CDR3 DNA: TGTGCCAGCAGTCCCCCAGGCGTGTCTGGGGCCAACGTCCTGACTTTC

V gene: TRBV27
clone size: .
J gene: TRBJ2-3
D gene: .
CDR3 length: 14
CDR3 protein: CASSLDTPGDTQYF
CDR3 DNA: TGTGCCAGCAGTCTGGACACCCCGGGAGATACGCAGTATTTT

V gene: TRBV27
clone size: .
J gene: TRBJ1-6
D gene: .
CDR3 length: 14
CDR3 protein: CASSFTAPDSPLHF
CDR3 DNA: TGTGCCAGCAGTTTCACAGCCCCAGATTCACCCCTCCACTTT

V gene: TRBV7-2
clone size: once
J gene: TRBJ1-2
D gene: .
CDR3 length: 14
CDR3 protein: CASSLETGNYGYTF
CDR3 DNA: TGTGCCAGCAGCTTAGAGACAGGAAACTATGGCTACACCTTC

V gene: TRBV7-9
clone size: .
J gene: TRBJ1-1
D gene: .
CDR3 length: 15
CDR3 protein: CASSLKGVRDTEAFF
CDR3 DNA: TGTGCCAGCAGCTTAAAGGGGGTGCGTGACACTGAAGCTTTCTTT

V gene: TRBV12-5
clone size: .
J gene: TRBJ1-1
D gene: TRBD1
CDR3 length: 14
CDR3 protein: CASDLQGLGTEAFF
CDR3 DNA: TGTGCTAGTGACCTACAGGGGCTTGGTACTGAAGCTTTCTTT

V gene: TRBV30
clone size: .
J gene: TRBJ2-5
D gene: .
CDR3 length: 14
CDR3 protein: CAWSVGGIRKTQYF
CDR3 DNA: TGTGCCTGGAGTGTAGGCGGGATTAGGAAGACCCAGTACTTC

V gene: TRBV25-1
clone size: once
J gene: TRBJ2-7
D gene: TRBD2
CDR3 length: 16
CDR3 protein: CASSEPGTSGFYEQYF
CDR3 DNA: TGTGCCAGCAGTGAGCCCGGGACTAGCGGTTTTTACGAGCAGTACTTC

V gene: TRBV5-1
clone size: .
J gene: TRBJ1-2
D gene: .
CDR3 length: 14
CDR3 protein: CASSGGQSNYGYTF
CDR3 DNA: TGCGCCAGCAGCGGAGGACAGTCTAACTATGGCTACACCTTC

V gene: TRBV18
clone size: .
J gene: TRBJ2-7
D gene: .
CDR3 length: 17
CDR3 protein: CASSLFREGQIPYEQYF
CDR3 DNA: TGTGCCAGCTCCCTATTCCGAGAAGGACAGATTCCTTACGAGCAGTACTTC

V gene: TRBV15
clone size: few
J gene: TRBJ2-1
D gene: TRBD1
CDR3 length: 14
CDR3 protein: CATSEDRDHNEQFF
CDR3 DNA: TGTGCCACCAGCGAAGACAGGGACCACAATGAGCAGTTCTTC

V gene: TRBV30
clone size: .
J gene: TRBJ2-7
D gene: TRBD1
CDR3 length: 13
CDR3 protein: CAWTQTGAGEQYF
CDR3 DNA: TGTGCCTGGACCCAGACAGGGGCGGGCGAGCAGTACTTC

V gene: TRBV5-1
clone size: .
J gene: TRBJ2-2
D gene: TRBD2
CDR3 length: 15
CDR3 protein: CASSGRLAGAGELFF
CDR3 DNA: TGCGCCAGCAGCGGGCGACTAGCGGGCGCCGGGGAGCTGTTTTTT

V gene: TRBV3-1/TRBV3-2
clone size: .
J gene: TRBJ2-7
D gene: TRBD1
CDR3 length: 13
CDR3 protein: CASSQGTGNGQYF
CDR3 DNA: TGTGCCAGCAGCCAGGGGACAGGGAACGGGCAGTACTTC

V gene: TRBV7-2
clone size: .
J gene: TRBJ2-7
D gene: .
CDR3 length: 14
CDR3 protein: CASRRRQWDYEQYF
CDR3 DNA: TGTGCCAGCAGACGGAGACAGTGGGACTACGAGCAGTACTTC

V gene: TRBV5-4
clone size: .
J gene: TRBJ2-1
D gene: .
CDR3 length: 16
CDR3 protein: CASSLDPYYRGNEQFF
CDR3 DNA: TGTGCCAGCAGCTTGGACCCTTACTATAGGGGCAATGAGCAGTTCTTC

V gene: TRBV2
clone size: .
J gene: TRBJ1-2
D gene: .
CDR3 length: 13
CDR3 protein: CASSEGRDYGYTF
CDR3 DNA: TGTGCCAGCAGTGAAGGCAGGGACTATGGCTACACCTTC

V gene: TRBV7-3
clone size: .
J gene: TRBJ2-1
D gene: .
CDR3 length: 12
CDR3 protein: CASSSSGGEQFF
CDR3 DNA: TGTGCCAGCAGCTCCTCGGGGGGCGAGCAGTTCTTC

V gene: TRBV9
clone size: .
J gene: TRBJ1-3
D gene: .
CDR3 length: 13
CDR3 protein: CASSVGQGNTIYF
CDR3 DNA: TGTGCCAGCAGCGTAGGGCAGGGAAACACCATATATTTT

V gene: TRBV2
clone size: few
J gene: TRBJ2-7
D gene: .
CDR3 length: 17
CDR3 protein: CASSVGGTISSTYEQYF
CDR3 DNA: TGTGCCAGCAGTGTTGGAGGGACCATATCCTCCACCTACGAGCAGTACTTC

V gene: TRBV25-1
clone size: .
J gene: TRBJ1-1
D gene: TRBD1
CDR3 length: 13
CDR3 protein: CASSFTGDTEAFF
CDR3 DNA: TGTGCCAGCAGCTTCACAGGGGACACTGAAGCTTTCTTT

V gene: TRBV7-6
clone size: once
J gene: TRBJ2-2
D gene: TRBD2
CDR3 length: 18
CDR3 protein: CASSLAVAGGQNTGELFF
CDR3 DNA: TGTGCCAGCAGCTTAGCGGTAGCGGGGGGGCAGAACACCGGGGAGCTGTTTTTT

V gene: TRBV11-2
clone size: once
J gene: TRBJ2-1
D gene: TRBD2
CDR3 length: 16
CDR3 protein: CASSRGGLPSAREQFF
CDR3 DNA: TGTGCCAGCAGCCGCGGGGGGCTACCCTCTGCTAGGGAGCAGTTCTTC

V gene: TRBV9
clone size: .
J gene: TRBJ2-1
D gene: TRBD2
CDR3 length: 16
CDR3 protein: CASSPSGGGSYNEQFF
CDR3 DNA: TGTGCCAGCAGCCCGAGTGGGGGGGGTTCCTACAATGAGCAGTTCTTC

V gene: TRBV6-6
clone size: .
J gene: TRBJ1-1
D gene: .
CDR3 length: 15
CDR3 protein: CASTTGGVGGTEAFF
CDR3 DNA: TGTGCCAGCACCACCGGAGGAGTGGGCGGCACTGAAGCTTTCTTT

V gene: TRBV18
clone size: .
J gene: TRBJ2-2
D gene: TRBD1
CDR3 length: 15
CDR3 protein: CASTRRGLNTGELFF
CDR3 DNA: TGTGCCAGCACTCGTAGGGGGCTGAACACCGGGGAGCTGTTTTTT